This section outlines one TCR beta chain sequence together with its context. The data originate from a study of T cell changes during pregnancy in multiple sclerosis. The data were produced by immunoSEQ multiplex PCR, yet TCRdb's version contains in-frame clones alone and is incomplete. The sample gives 60,000 or so clones, around 87% of which show up once; about 5.7% is in the top ten. The V gene end was trimmed by 1 base and the J gene end by 4 bases; junction bases not matched to a gene: 8. The CDR3 is 16 amino acids. From germline, CDR1 is SEHNR and CDR2 FQNEAQ (reference sequence). The TCR sequence derives from a human donor whose cells served as feeder cells for cultures in a pregnancy study. Sequenced input: peripheral blood from another person, used as feeder cells. The rearrangement joins TRBV7-9 to TRBJ2-5, with 8 bases fitting TRBD1. Here the CDR3 DNA reads TGTGCCAGCAGCTTAGGAGACAGGGGAATTAGAGAGACCCAGTACTTC. The encoded protein is CASSLGDRGIRETQYF.